The 7 T cell receptor beta chains given below trace back to one sample, sequenced in a study of CD8 T cells in Susac syndrome (dated by TCRdb to the late 2010s). The library came from the immunoSEQ multiplex PCR assay. RNA was extracted using the RNeasy kit, and about 0.45 to 1 microgram was reverse transcribed with random hexamers. Starting from the raw public reads, TCRdb applied fastp trimming at Q25, assembled clones with MiXCR and retained in-frame beta chains. Each CDR3 protein appears once, grouped with its most common genes and DNA. The sample yields 400,000 to 550,000 distinct CDR3 sequences; roughly 85% were counted once. The ten largest clones capture about 0.12% of the sample. Source material: CD8+ T cells from PBMCs. These receptors came from a human donor with multiple sclerosis.

The V gene is TRBV28, the J gene TRBJ2-2; a weak D match, TRBD1 (6 bases). This CDR3 comprises 15 residues. CDR1 is MDHEN, CDR2 SYDVKM, per germline. V dropped 4 bases and J dropped 3 bases, with 12 bases sitting between them. This CDR3 is CASSSIQGYTGELFF. DNA of the CDR3: TGTGCCAGCAGTTCCATACAGGGATACACCGGGGAGCTGTTTTTT.

This clonotype was detected a few times. The V gene is TRBV14, the J gene TRBJ1-2; TRBD1 matches 8 bases. Unmatched junction bases numbered 4, after V lost 0 bases and J lost 4 bases. CDR1 and CDR2 from the germline V gene are SGHDN and FVKESK. The CDR3 extends over 15 amino acids. The chain's CDR3 is CASSQETGGSYGYTF. CDR3 DNA sequence: TGTGCCAGCAGCCAAGAAACAGGGGGGTCCTATGGCTACACCTTC.

The chain recombines TRBV27 with TRBJ2-3; D is uncertain. The V gene's germline CDR1 is MNHEY and CDR2 SMNVEV (reference sequence). The V and J ends lost 1 base and 2 bases respectively, with 13 bases between them. This CDR3 region has 16 residues. The CDR3 loop is CASSLYDGGHTDTQYF. The CDR3 nucleotides are TGTGCCAGCAGTTTATACGACGGCGGCCACACAGATACGCAGTATTTT.

This clonotype has a single count. The V call is TRBV19, the J call TRBJ1-5; no definite D call. The CDR3 runs to 13 residues. Looked up from germline, CDR1 is LNHDA and CDR2 is SQIVND (reference sequence). V gave up 9 bases and J gave up 5 bases, with 14 bases separating them. The CDR3 DNA reads as TGTGCCAGCACCGGGGAGGTGGATCAGCCCCAGCATTTT. This encodes CASTGEVDQPQHF.

This clonotype showed up just once. The rearrangement links TRBV5-6 to TRBJ1-1; D ambiguous. The CDR3 is 16 residues long. Germline V gene lookup returns CDR1 SGHDT and CDR2 YYEEEE. Deletions cut 1 base from V and 2 bases from J, with 15 bases between. Here the CDR3 reads CASSLWFWASNTEAFF. The CDR3 region has the DNA TGTGCCAGCAGCTTGTGGTTTTGGGCTAGCAACACTGAAGCTTTCTTT.

The chain links TRBV7-6 to TRBJ2-3, with a weak D call TRBD2 (7 bases). CDR3 length equals 18 residues. Per germline, CDR1 SGHVS and CDR2 FNYEAQ. The V gene lost 3 bases and the J gene lost 0 bases, with 19 bases spanning the gap. For the CDR3, the DNA is TGTGCCAGCAGCTTGGAGCTCGGGCGGGGGCCAAGCACAGATACGCAGTATTTT. It yields the protein CASSLELGRGPSTDTQYF.

The chain joins TRBV4-1 to TRBJ1-1; D ambiguous. The V and J ends lost 0 bases and 7 bases respectively, with 9 bases between them. The CDR3 consists of 13 residues. Looked up from germline, CDR1 is MGHRA and CDR2 is YSYEKL. The CDR3 spells CASSQDQTFEAFF. In nucleotides, the CDR3 is TGCGCCAGCAGCCAAGATCAGACCTTTGAAGCTTTCTTT.